The subject of this entry is one TCR beta chain. The V gene end was trimmed by 6 bases and the J gene end by 4 bases; junction bases not matched to a gene: 4. The CDR3 extends over 14 amino acids. The germline gives CDR1 MNHEY, CDR2 SMNVEV (reference sequence). The study ran its PCR with 60 Vbeta and 13 Jbeta primers. Method: immunoSEQ multiplex PCR; TCRdb's copy keeps in-frame clones and lacks some. Of about 120,000 clones listed, about 16% are singletons. The record originates from a study of cytomegalovirus exposure and HLA in healthy donors. The sample consisted of PBMCs. This chain uses TRBV27 with TRBJ1-2; 11 bases map to TRBD1. The source of this sequence is a woman younger than 30 in good health and CMV-seronegative. The CDR3 DNA reads TGTGCCAGCAGAAGGGACAGGGGGTCCTATGGCTACACCTTC. It is translated as CASRRDRGSYGYTF.